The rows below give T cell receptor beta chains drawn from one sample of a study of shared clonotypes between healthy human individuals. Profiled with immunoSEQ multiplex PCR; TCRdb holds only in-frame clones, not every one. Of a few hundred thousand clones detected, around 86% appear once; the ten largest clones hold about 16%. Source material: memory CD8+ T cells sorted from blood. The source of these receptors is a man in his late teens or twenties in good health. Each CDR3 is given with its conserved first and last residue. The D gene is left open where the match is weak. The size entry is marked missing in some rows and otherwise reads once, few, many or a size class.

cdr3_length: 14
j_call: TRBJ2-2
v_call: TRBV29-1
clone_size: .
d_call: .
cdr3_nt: TGCAGCGTCGTTCAGGGATTTGGCACCGGGGAGCTGTTTTTT
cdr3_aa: CSVVQGFGTGELFF

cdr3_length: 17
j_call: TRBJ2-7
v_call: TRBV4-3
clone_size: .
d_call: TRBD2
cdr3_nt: TGCGCCAGCAGCCAAGAATTGAGCGGGAGGGCCTCCTACGAGCAGTACTTC
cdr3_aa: CASSQELSGRASYEQYF

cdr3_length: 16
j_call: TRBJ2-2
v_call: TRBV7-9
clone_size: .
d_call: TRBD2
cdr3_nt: TGTGCCAGCAGCTTAGTAGCGGGAGTGAACACCGGGGAGCTGTTTTTT
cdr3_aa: CASSLVAGVNTGELFF

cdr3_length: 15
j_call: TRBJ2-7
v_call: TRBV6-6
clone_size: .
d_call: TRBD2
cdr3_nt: TGTGCCAGCGGCACGACTAGCGGGAGTGTCGACGAGCAGTACTTC
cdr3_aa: CASGTTSGSVDEQYF

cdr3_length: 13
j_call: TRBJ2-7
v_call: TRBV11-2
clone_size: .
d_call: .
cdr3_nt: TGTGCCAGCAGCCCGGGACACCTCTACGAGCAGTACTTC
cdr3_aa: CASSPGHLYEQYF

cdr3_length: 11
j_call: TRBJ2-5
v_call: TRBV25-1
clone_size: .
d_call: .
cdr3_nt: TGTGCCAGCAGCCCCGGGGGGACCCAGTACTTC
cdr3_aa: CASSPGGTQYF

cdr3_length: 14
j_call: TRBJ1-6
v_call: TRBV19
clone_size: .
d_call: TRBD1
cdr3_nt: TGTGCCAGTAGAACCCGGACAGGGGATTCACCCCTCCACTTT
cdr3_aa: CASRTRTGDSPLHF

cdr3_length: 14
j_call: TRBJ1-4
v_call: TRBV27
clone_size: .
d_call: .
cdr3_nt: TGTGCCAGCAGTTCGGGGGCAACTAATGAAAAACTGTTTTTT
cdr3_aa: CASSSGATNEKLFF

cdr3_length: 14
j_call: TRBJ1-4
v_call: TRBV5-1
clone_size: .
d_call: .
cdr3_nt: TGCGCCAGCAGCTTGGTAGGGGAATATGAAAAACTGTTTTTT
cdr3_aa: CASSLVGEYEKLFF

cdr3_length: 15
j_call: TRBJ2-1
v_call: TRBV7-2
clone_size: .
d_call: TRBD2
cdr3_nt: TGTGCCAGCAGCTTAATAGGACTAGACCCGATCGGGGGGTTCTTC
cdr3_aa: CASSLIGLDPIGGFF

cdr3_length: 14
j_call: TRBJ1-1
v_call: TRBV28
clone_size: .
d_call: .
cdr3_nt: TGTGCCAGCAGTTTAGAAAGGACACTCGCTGAAGCTTTCTTT
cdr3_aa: CASSLERTLAEAFF

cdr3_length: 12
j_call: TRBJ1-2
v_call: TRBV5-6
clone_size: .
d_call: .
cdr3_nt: TGTGCCAGCAGCTTGGCGGATACTGGCTACACCTTC
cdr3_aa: CASSLADTGYTF

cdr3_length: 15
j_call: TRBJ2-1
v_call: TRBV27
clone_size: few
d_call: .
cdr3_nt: TGTGCCAGCATTTCATTGGGGGCCTCAGACAATGAGCAGTTCTTC
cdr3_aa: CASISLGASDNEQFF

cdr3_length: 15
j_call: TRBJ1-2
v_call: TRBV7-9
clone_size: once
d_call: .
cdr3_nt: TGTGCCAGCAGCCTAGGACCCAGCTCTAACTATGGCTACACCTTC
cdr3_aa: CASSLGPSSNYGYTF

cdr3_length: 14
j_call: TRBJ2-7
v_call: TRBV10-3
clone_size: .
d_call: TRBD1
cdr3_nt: TGTGCCATCAGTGGTAGGGACAGGCCTTACGAGCAGTACTTC
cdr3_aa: CAISGRDRPYEQYF

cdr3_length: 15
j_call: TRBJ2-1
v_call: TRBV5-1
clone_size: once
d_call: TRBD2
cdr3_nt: TGCGCCAGCAGCTTGGTTAGCGGGGGGTACAATGAGCAGTTCTTC
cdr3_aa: CASSLVSGGYNEQFF

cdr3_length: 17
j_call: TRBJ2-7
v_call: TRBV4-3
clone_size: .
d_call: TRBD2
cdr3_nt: TGCGCCAGCAGCCAAGGGGACGCGGGTAGCGGGAGAGACGAGCAGTACTTC
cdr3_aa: CASSQGDAGSGRDEQYF

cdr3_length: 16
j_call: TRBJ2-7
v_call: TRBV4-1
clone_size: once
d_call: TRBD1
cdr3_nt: TGCGCCAGCAGCCAAGCCCAGACAGGGTACTCCTACGAGCAGTACTTC
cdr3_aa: CASSQAQTGYSYEQYF

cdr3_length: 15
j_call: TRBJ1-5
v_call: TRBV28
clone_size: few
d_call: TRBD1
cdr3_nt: TGTGCCAGCAGCCAGATTGACAGGGACAATCAGCCCCAGCATTTT
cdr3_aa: CASSQIDRDNQPQHF

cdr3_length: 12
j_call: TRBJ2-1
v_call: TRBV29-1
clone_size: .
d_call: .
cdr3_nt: TGCAGCGTTCGGGACTTCAACAATGAGCAGTTCTTC
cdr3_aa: CSVRDFNNEQFF

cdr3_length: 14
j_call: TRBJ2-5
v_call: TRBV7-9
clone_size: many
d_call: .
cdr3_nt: TGTGCCAGCACCCGCGACTCGTACCAAGAGACCCAGTACTTC
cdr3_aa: CASTRDSYQETQYF

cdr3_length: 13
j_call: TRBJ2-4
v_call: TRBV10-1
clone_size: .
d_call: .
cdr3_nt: TGCGCCAGCAGTGATGGAAGGACAAACATTCAGTACTTC
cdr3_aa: CASSDGRTNIQYF

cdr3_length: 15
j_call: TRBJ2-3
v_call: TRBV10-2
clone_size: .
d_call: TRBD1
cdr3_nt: TGCGCCAGCAGCGAGACAGGGGATAGCACAGATACGCAGTATTTT
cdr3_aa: CASSETGDSTDTQYF

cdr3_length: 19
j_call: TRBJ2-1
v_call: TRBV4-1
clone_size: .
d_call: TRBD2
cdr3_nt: TGCGCCAGCAGCCAAGATCTCTTACGGCGGGGGAGGTCCTACAATGAGCAGTTCTTC
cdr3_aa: CASSQDLLRRGRSYNEQFF

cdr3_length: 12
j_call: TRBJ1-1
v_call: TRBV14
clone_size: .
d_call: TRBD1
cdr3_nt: TGTGCCAGCAGCCATGGGACAGTCGAAGCTTTCTTT
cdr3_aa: CASSHGTVEAFF

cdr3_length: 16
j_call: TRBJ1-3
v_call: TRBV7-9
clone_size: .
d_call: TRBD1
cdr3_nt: TGTGCCAGCAGCTCCACGACAGGGGCCCTTGGAAACACCATATATTTT
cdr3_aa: CASSSTTGALGNTIYF

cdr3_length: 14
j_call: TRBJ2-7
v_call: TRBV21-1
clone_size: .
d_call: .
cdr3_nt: TGTGCCAGCAGCAAGAACGGCCAGATCTACGAGCAGTACTTC
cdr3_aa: CASSKNGQIYEQYF

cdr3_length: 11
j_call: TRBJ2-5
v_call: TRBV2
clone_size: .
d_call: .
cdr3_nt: TGTGCCATAAAGGACCAAGAGACCCAGTACTTC
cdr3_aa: CAIKDQETQYF